A single sample gave rise to the 18 T cell receptor beta chains below, sequenced in a study of spatial heterogeneity in lung cancer (dated by TCRdb to about 2019). General conclusions and limits of the study: The tumor nonsynonymous mutation count correlated with the number of expanded alpha and beta TCRs within the tumor.

What this sample's time point label stands for: sample taken at primary tumor resection. Library preparation used 5' RACE. Sequencing relied on a NextSeq 500. The raw public data were reprocessed by TCRdb itself: fastp quality trimming at Q25, MiXCR clonotype calling, in-frame beta chains only. Each entry is one CDR3 protein sequence, shown with its most common DNA and genes. Here the sample has some 3,400 distinct CDR3 sequences; 15% occur a single time. The ten top clones hold 20% to 25% of the sample. Which antigens these TCRs recognize remains unknown. Sequences were derived from lung tumor tissue, sampled at surgery. Receptors were obtained from a female donor with early-stage non-small cell lung cancer.

In its sample, this clonotype is large (0.1 to 1%). This beta chain is an off-target read within a library intended for alpha chains, so its frequency means little. The chain has TRBV7-2 and TRBJ1-1, with 11 bases aligning to TRBD1. The CDR3 runs to 14 residues. The germline V gene has CDR1 SGHTA and CDR2 FQGNSA. The V and J ends lost 6 bases and 3 bases, in that order; junction bases with no gene match: 3. CDR3 DNA: TGTGCCAGCAGGGACAGGGGGCGGGACACTGAAGCTTTCTTT. The encoded protein is CASRDRGRDTEAFF.

This clonotype has a count of ten or more. This beta chain slipped into a library made for alpha chains as a stray read, so its size is not meaningful. The genes are TRBV13 and TRBJ2-1, with D possibly TRBD2 on 6 matching bases. This CDR3 has 14 residues. Trimming pared 5 bases from V and 10 bases from J, leaving 18 bases between. The germline gives CDR1 PRHDT, CDR2 FYEKMQ (reference sequence). This chain's CDR3 is CASSPNPEGGEQFF. CDR3 bases: TGTGCCAGCAGCCCCAACCCGGAGGGTGGAGAGCAGTTCTTC.

In its sample, this clonotype ranks as medium-sized. This beta chain lies outside the target of a library built for alpha chains; its clone size means little. The V and J genes are TRBV7-3 and TRBJ2-3, with TRBD1 matching 8 bases. V was clipped by 3 bases and J by 1 base; unmatched bases: 0. This CDR3 comprises 14 residues. Germline loops: CDR1 SGHTA, CDR2 FQGTGA. CDR3 nucleotides: TGTGCCAGCAGCTTGGGACAGGGCACAGATACGCAGTATTTT. It encodes CASSLGQGTDTQYF.

Worth noting for this clonotype: This beta chain slipped into a library made for alpha chains as a stray read, so its size is not meaningful. The chain is built from TRBV6-6 and TRBJ2-1; tentatively, D is TRBD1 or TRBD2 (7 bases each). Germline V gene sequence: CDR1 MNHNY, CDR2 SVGAGI (reference sequence). V was clipped by 5 bases and J by 13 bases, with 18 bases between them. The CDR3 is made up of 13 amino acids. The CDR3 DNA reads TGTGCCAGCAGTCCGGGGGGACAGACTACCCAGTTCTTC. Protein sequence: CASSPGGQTTQFF.

By its share, this clonotype is large. Little can be read into the size of this beta chain, an off-target read in a library designed for alpha chains. The chain recombines TRBV29-1 with TRBJ2-2; D gene unclear. CDR1 and CDR2 (germline): SQVTM, ANQGSEA. This CDR3 region has 14 residues. V was clipped by 7 bases and J by 0 bases, with 12 bases between them. CDR3 DNA sequence: TGCAGCGCCGCCCGAGCGTCGAACACCGGGGAGCTGTTTTTT. Amino acid sequence: CSAARASNTGELFF.

This clonotype was recorded a few times. Within a library made for alpha chains, this beta chain is off target, and its count is uninformative. CDR3 protein: CASSLVQGAAYEQYF. The CDR3 nucleotides are TGTGCCAGCAGCTTGGTACAGGGGGCCGCCTACGAGCAGTACTTC. This chain links TRBV5-6 with TRBJ2-7; TRBD1 matches at 9 bases. The germline V gene encodes CDR1 SGHDT and CDR2 YYEEEE. This CDR3 spans 15 amino acids. The ends lost 0 bases at V and 2 bases at J; junction bases unmatched: 3.

This clonotype was counted many times. Little can be read into the size of this beta chain, an off-target read in a library designed for alpha chains. The rearrangement joins TRBV19 to TRBJ2-2, with 15 bases fitting TRBD2. The CDR3 consists of 16 residues. J lost 3 bases, V lost 9 bases, and 5 bases had no gene match. Germline V lookup: CDR1 LNHDA, CDR2 SQIVND (reference sequence). The CDR3 region has the DNA TGTGCCAGCTGGACTAGCGGGGGGGCCTACACCGGGGAGCTGTTTTTT. Translated, it gives CASWTSGGAYTGELFF.

This clonotype has at least ten counts. This beta chain is a stray sequence in a library constructed for alpha chains; its clone size is not meaningful. The V and J genes are TRBV12-3 or TRBV12-4 and TRBJ1-2, with 8 bases that match TRBD1. V shed 1 base and J 7 bases; nucleotides not matched to a gene: 2. The CDR3 length is 13 residues. The CDR3 reads CASSLGQGLGYTF. As DNA, the CDR3 is TGTGCCAGCAGTTTAGGACAGGGGCTTGGCTACACCTTC.

With respect to this clonotype: Because the library targeted alpha chains, this beta chain is an off-target read whose size means little. This chain links TRBV7-9 with TRBJ1-5, with TRBD1 matching over 7 bases. The CDR3 spans 13 residues. The V and J ends lost 6 bases and 4 bases, in that order; junction bases with no gene match: 3. Per the germline V gene, CDR1 is SEHNR and CDR2 is FQNEAQ (reference sequence). The CDR3 DNA is TGTGCCAGCAGTGCGACAGGGAATCAGCCCCAGCATTTT. Translating it yields CASSATGNQPQHF.

This clonotype occurred a few times. Because the library targeted alpha chains, this beta chain is an off-target read whose size means little. The gene calls are TRBV30 and TRBJ1-1; possibly TRBD1 for D (5 bases). CDR1 GTSNPN and CDR2 SVGIG come from the germline V gene (reference sequence). V gave up 5 bases and J gave up 0 bases, with 10 bases separating them. The CDR3 totals 13 residues. CDR3 DNA: TGTGCCTGGGAAGGACACTTGAACACTGAAGCTTTCTTT. The encoded protein is CAWEGHLNTEAFF.

As to this clonotype: A library prepared for alpha chains yielded this beta chain as an off-target read; its size is of little meaning. The CDR3 is CASSTGLSNTEAFF. The CDR3 nucleotides are TGTGCCAGCAGTACAGGGCTATCGAACACTGAAGCTTTCTTT. This chain joins TRBV6-5 and TRBJ1-1; a weak D match, TRBD1 (6 bases). This CDR3 is built from 14 residues. The V and J ends lost 5 bases and 1 base respectively, with 11 bases between them. The germline V gene has CDR1 MNHEY and CDR2 SVGAGI.

Turning to this clonotype: This beta chain is a stray sequence in a library constructed for alpha chains; its clone size is not meaningful. V usage is TRBV2 and J usage is TRBJ2-7; 7 nucleotides align to TRBD1. The germline gives CDR1 SNHLY, CDR2 FYNNEI. CDR3 length equals 13 residues. Trimming cost V 11 bases and J 0 bases; bases outside gene matches: 7. This chain's CDR3 is CALAGGISYEQYF. The CDR3, as DNA: TGTGCCCTAGCAGGGGGTATCTCCTACGAGCAGTACTTC.

This clonotype was detected a few times. With the library built for alpha chains, this beta chain is off target and its frequency is not meaningful. The chain is built from TRBV20-1 and TRBJ2-3, with D perhaps matching TRBD2 (6 bases). The V and J ends lost 7 bases and 0 bases respectively, with 8 bases between them. CDR3 size: 12 residues. Per germline, CDR1 DFQATT and CDR2 SNEGSKA (reference sequence). The CDR3, as DNA: TGCAGTGTGGGGACTAGCACAGATACGCAGTATTTT. Protein: CSVGTSTDTQYF.

This clonotype is medium-sized. This beta chain came through as a stray read in a library set up for alpha chains, and its size says little. The chain is built from TRBV7-9 and TRBJ2-5, with a tentative D call TRBD2 (7 bases). Trimming took 7 bases from V and 4 from J, leaving 19 bases between them. Germline V gene sequence: CDR1 SEHNR, CDR2 FQNEAQ (reference sequence). The CDR3 runs 15 residues. CDR3 amino acids: CASTILAKQGETQYF. Here the CDR3 DNA reads TGTGCCAGCACCATACTAGCGAAACAGGGAGAGACCCAGTACTTC.

Worth noting for this clonotype: This beta chain is an off-target read within a library intended for alpha chains, so its frequency means little. The chain is built from TRBV29-1 and TRBJ2-5; no definite D call. V was clipped by 7 bases and J by 3 bases, with 6 bases between them. The CDR3 is 10 residues long. Germline loops: CDR1 SQVTM, CDR2 ANQGSEA. The CDR3: CSGSEETQYF. The CDR3 bases are TGCAGCGGCTCGGAAGAGACCCAGTACTTC.

By sample fraction, this clonotype is medium-sized. Little can be read into the size of this beta chain, an off-target read in a library designed for alpha chains. This chain uses TRBV20-1 with TRBJ1-4, with 8 nucleotides matching TRBD1. Germline V gene sequence: CDR1 DFQATT, CDR2 SNEGSKA (reference sequence). Trimming cost V 3 bases and J 1 base; bases outside gene matches: 7. The CDR3 totals 16 residues. The DNA for the CDR3 is TGCAGTGCTAGGGGACAGGCGGGAGGAACTAATGAAAAACTGTTTTTT. This encodes CSARGQAGGTNEKLFF.

This clonotype was seen repeatedly, ten times or more. As an off-target read in a library built for alpha chains, this beta chain has a frequency of little significance. V usage is TRBV15 and J usage is TRBJ2-7; D unclear. Trimming removed 0 bases from V and 3 bases from J, with 9 bases in between. This CDR3 is 14 amino acids long. The germline gives CDR1 LNHNV, CDR2 YYDKDF (reference sequence). The CDR3 reads CATSRDITVYEQYF. CDR3 sequence (DNA): TGTGCCACCAGCAGAGATATAACGGTCTACGAGCAGTACTTC. Variable domain in full (rest from reference TRBV15 and TRBJ2-7): DAMVIQNPRYQVTQFGKPVTLSCSQTLNHNVMYWYQQKSSQAPKLLFHYYDKDFNNEADTPDNFQSRRPNTSFCFLDIRSPGLGDTAMYLCATSRDITVYEQYFGPGTRLTVT.

This clonotype is medium-sized in the sample. A library made for alpha chains picked up this beta chain off target, so its size means little. V gene TRBV6-5 combines with J gene TRBJ1-1; D is unresolved. CDR1 and CDR2 (germline): MNHEY, SVGAGI. The CDR3 totals 15 residues. V was pared by 2 bases and J by 1 base, with 11 bases between. This chain's CDR3 is CASSYAQRGNTEAFF. The CDR3 DNA reads TGTGCCAGCAGTTACGCCCAGAGAGGGAACACTGAAGCTTTCTTT.